What follows are 14 T cell receptor beta chains derived from one specimen sequenced in a study of glioma-infiltrating T cells after dendritic cell vaccination. Regarding time point: after dendritic cell vaccination, including at tumor progression/relapse. Produced via immunoSEQ multiplex PCR; TCRdb's table is partial and in-frame only. The table lists about 94,000 clones, 80% of them singletons. The sample in question was blood, obtained after dendritic cell vaccination. Receptor source: a human donor with glioblastoma.

The CDR3 loop is CASSKGTSGLSYNEQFF. Written as DNA, the CDR3 is TGTGCCAGCAGCAAGGGGACTAGCGGCCTCTCCTACAATGAGCAGTTCTTC. This chain uses TRBV5-4 with TRBJ2-1, with TRBD2 matching over 11 bases. J lost 0 bases, V lost 4 bases, and 6 bases had no gene match. The CDR3 contains 17 residues. Per germline, CDR1 SGHNT and CDR2 YYREEE (reference sequence).

The chain employs TRBV5-1 and TRBJ1-6; the D is unclear. Germline CDR1 and CDR2: SGHRS and YFSETQ. The CDR3 is 14 residues long. V shed 0 bases and J shed 8 bases, with 9 bases lying between them. The CDR3 loop reads CASSLERYHSPLHF. The DNA of the CDR3 is TGCGCCAGCAGCTTGGAGCGGTACCATTCACCCCTCCACTTT.

In this sample, this clone turned up once. The germline gene is not matched at one end of the junction; a read error may be the cause. This chain links TRBV18 with TRBJ2-3; D gene ambiguous. Germline V lookup: CDR1 KGHSH, CDR2 LQKENI. The CDR3 contains 13 residues. CDR3 loop: CASSPPDTDTRYF. The CDR3 coding sequence is TGTGCCAGCTCACCACCGGATACAGATACGCGGTATTTT.

This chain joins TRBV6-1 and TRBJ2-2, with D possibly being TRBD2 (5 bases). The CDR3 loop spans 14 amino acids. Germline-derived CDR1 and CDR2 are MNHNS and SASEGT. With 11 bases removed from V and 1 base from J, the gap between germline ends came to 14 bases. Here the CDR3 reads CAVRGDLNTGELFF. The CDR3 nucleotides are TGTGCCGTCCGGGGAGACCTGAACACCGGGGAGCTGTTTTTT.

This sequence joins TRBV29-1 and TRBJ2-1, with TRBD2 matching 7 bases. V shed 2 bases, J shed 0 bases, and the junction held 7 bases outside the gene matches. Germline CDR1 is SQVTM and CDR2 is ANQGSEA. The CDR3 covers 16 residues. This chain's CDR3 is CSVESSGGSSYNEQFF. CDR3 sequence (DNA): TGCAGCGTTGAAAGTTCCGGGGGGAGCTCCTACAATGAGCAGTTCTTC.

The chain uses TRBV10-3 and TRBJ1-1; TRBD1 matches 12 bases. V was pared by 7 bases and J by 7 bases, with 7 bases of the junction left unmatched. From germline, CDR1 is ENHRY and CDR2 SYGVKD. The CDR3 is made up of 14 amino acids. This chain's CDR3 is CAITSGQGAFEAFF. In DNA, the CDR3 is TGTGCCATCACCTCGGGACAGGGGGCTTTTGAAGCTTTCTTT.

This chain links TRBV5-1 with TRBJ2-5; TRBD2 might be the D (6 bases). Matching the DNA end better, TRBJ2-7 makes the J call doubtful. From germline, CDR1 is SGHRS and CDR2 YFSETQ. This CDR3 has 17 amino acids. The CDR3 protein is CASSSTPLALSSYEQYF. CDR3 in DNA: TGCGCCAGCAGCTCGACCCCCCTAGCGCTGAGCTCCTACGAGCAGTACTTC.

This clone was found a few times. The rearrangement links TRBV7-2 to TRBJ1-4; D ambiguous. The germline V gene has CDR1 SGHTA and CDR2 FQGNSA. The V gene lost 5 bases and the J gene lost 4 bases, with 11 bases spanning the gap. This CDR3 spans 14 amino acids. Written as DNA, the CDR3 is TGTGCCAGCAGCCCGGGATTTTATAATGAAAAACTGTTTTTT. Residues: CASSPGFYNEKLFF.

The chain is built from TRBV4-1 and TRBJ1-1; 7 bases are shared with TRBD1. The germline CDR1 and CDR2 sequences are MGHRA and YSYEKL. The CDR3 totals 17 residues. J was trimmed by 1 base and V by 7 bases; bases with no gene match: 15. The CDR3 loop reads CASTARGGEGGNTEAFF. As DNA, the CDR3 is TGCGCCAGCACCGCTAGAGGGGGCGAAGGTGGGAACACTGAAGCTTTCTTT.

This chain joins TRBV27 and TRBJ1-2; a possible D gene is TRBD1 (5 bases). Trimming shortened V by 3 bases and J by 2 bases, and 10 bases separated the two germline ends. Germline V CDR1 and CDR2: MNHEY, SMNVEV (reference sequence). The CDR3 has 14 residues. This CDR3 is CASSFAGNNYGYTF. Written as DNA, the CDR3 is TGTGCCAGCAGTTTTGCAGGGAACAACTATGGCTACACCTTC.

A word on this clone: Other DNA sequences in this sample translate to the same CDR3. The gene calls are TRBV2 and TRBJ1-3; D unclear. V shed 5 bases and J shed 3 bases, with 8 bases lying between them. Germline V gene lookup returns CDR1 SNHLY and CDR2 FYNNEI. This CDR3 has 13 residues. CDR3 sequence reads: CASSTDIGNTIYF. The CDR3 DNA reads TGTGCCAGCAGTACCGACATTGGAAACACCATATATTTT.

The DNA of the CDR3 is TGTGCCAGCAGCCCCCGCTCAGTTGGTGAGCAGTTCTTC. Its translation is CASSPRSVGEQFF. This chain joins TRBV7-3 and TRBJ2-1; D uncertain. Germline V gene lookup returns CDR1 SGHTA and CDR2 FQGTGA. Trimming cost V 5 bases and J 9 bases, with 14 bases left between them. CDR3 size: 13 residues.

The rearrangement uses TRBV7-2 and TRBJ2-7; the match to TRBD2 covers 9 bases. V shed 1 base and J 2 bases; nucleotides not matched to a gene: 6. Germline V gene sequence: CDR1 SGHTA, CDR2 FQGNSA. The CDR3 loop spans 16 amino acids. CDR3 sequence (DNA): TGTGCCAGCAGCTTAGGTCCTAGCGGGGACGCCTACGAGCAGTACTTC. Amino acids: CASSLGPSGDAYEQYF.

The chain combines TRBV19 with TRBJ2-5; 11 bases agree with TRBD1. The CDR3 runs 15 residues. Germline assignment: CDR1 LNHDA and CDR2 SQIVND (reference sequence). The V and J ends lost 11 bases and 1 base, in that order; junction bases with no gene match: 9. CDR3 DNA sequence: TGTGCCGTTAAGGGACAGGGGGAGGCCCAAGAGACCCAGTACTTC. Translation: CAVKGQGEAQETQYF.